The clone carrying this T cell receptor beta chain was observed a handful of times. Its target is unknown. These data belong to a study of metastatic and nonmetastatic thyroid tumors. Study at large: The authors compared repertoires across blood and tumor or nodule tissue from malignant and benign thyroid patients.

In the original analysis: Clinicopathological groups differed in CDR3, with these differences serving to build a distant-metastasis classifier for papillary thyroid cancer. TCRdb re-called the PCR reads through MiXCR. The V and J calls and clone size come from TCRdb's table, not from the authors' own analysis. Here the sample spans roughly 12,000 clones, over 30% being singletons. Findings of the study overall: As reported, TCR beta diversity in blood and tumor was significantly higher in malignant thyroid tumors than in benign nodules.

This CDR3 comprises 15 residues. The junction had 4 bases not matched to a gene; V was cut back by 6 bases and J by 1 base. Germline CDR1 is WSHSY and CDR2 is SAAADI. No treatment of any kind had been given to any patient before thyroid surgery. The J gene is TRBJ2-5, the V gene TRBV10-2, with 11 bases fitting TRBD2. The receptor comes from a female donor with papillary thyroid cancer or a benign thyroid nodule (not recorded which). Some clones in this sample may be carry-over from other donors' samples. The sequencing sample was made of tumor tissue. Written as DNA, the CDR3 is TGCGCCAGCAGGCCGGGACTAGCGGTCCAAGAGACCCAGTACTTC. Translating it yields CASRPGLAVQETQYF.